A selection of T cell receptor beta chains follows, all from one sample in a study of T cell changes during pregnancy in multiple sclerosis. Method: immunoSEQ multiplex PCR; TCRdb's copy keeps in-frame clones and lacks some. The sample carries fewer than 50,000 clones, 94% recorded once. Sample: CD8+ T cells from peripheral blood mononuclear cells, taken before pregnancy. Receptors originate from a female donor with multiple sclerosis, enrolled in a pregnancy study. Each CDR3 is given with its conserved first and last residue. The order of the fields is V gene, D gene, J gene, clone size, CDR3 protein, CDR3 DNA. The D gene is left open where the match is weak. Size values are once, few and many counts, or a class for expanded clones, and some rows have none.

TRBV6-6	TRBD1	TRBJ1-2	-	CASSPGDSTNYGYTF	TGTGCCAGCAGTCCAGGGGACAGTACTAACTATGGCTACACCTTC
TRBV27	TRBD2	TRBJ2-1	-	CASSPQAGWYNEQFF	TGTGCCAGCAGTCCTCAAGCGGGATGGTACAATGAGCAGTTCTTC
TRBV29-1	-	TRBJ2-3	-	CSVEERAGPTDTQYF	TGCAGCGTTGAAGAGCGGGCGGGCCCCACAGATACGCAGTATTTT
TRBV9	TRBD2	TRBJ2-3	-	CASSPSGGYTDTQYF	TGTGCCAGCAGCCCTAGCGGGGGCTACACAGATACGCAGTATTTT
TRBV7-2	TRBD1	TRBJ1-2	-	CASSLAYRGEYGYTF	TGTGCCAGCAGCTTAGCTTACAGGGGGGAGTATGGCTACACCTTC
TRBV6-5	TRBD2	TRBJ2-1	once	CASSYTTSGGYNEQFF	TGTGCCAGCAGTTACACCACTAGCGGGGGATACAATGAGCAGTTCTTC
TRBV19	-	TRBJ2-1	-	CASSHGSSYNEQFF	TGTGCCAGTAGTCATGGGAGCTCCTACAATGAGCAGTTCTTC
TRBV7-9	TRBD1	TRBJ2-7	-	CASSQDDRDEQYF	TGTGCCAGCAGCCAAGACGACAGGGACGAGCAGTACTTC
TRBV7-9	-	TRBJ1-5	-	CASRGEGSHQPQHF	TGTGCCAGCAGGGGAGAAGGGAGCCATCAGCCCCAGCATTTT
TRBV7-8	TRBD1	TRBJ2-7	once	CASSSLQGAYEQYF	TGTGCCAGCAGCTCTCTACAGGGGGCCTACGAGCAGTACTTC
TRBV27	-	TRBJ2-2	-	CASSSYPGAGELFF	TGTGCCAGCAGTTCCTATCCCGGGGCCGGGGAGCTGTTTTTT
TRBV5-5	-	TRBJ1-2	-	CASSLDLGDYGYTF	TGTGCCAGCAGCCTGGATCTCGGAGACTATGGCTACACCTTC
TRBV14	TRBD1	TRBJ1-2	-	CASSLGTAYGYTF	TGTGCCAGCAGCCTGGGGACAGCCTATGGCTACACCTTC
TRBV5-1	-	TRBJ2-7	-	CASSFGGLNYEQYF	TGCGCCAGCAGCTTTGGGGGACTTAACTACGAGCAGTACTTC
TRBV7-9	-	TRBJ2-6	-	CASSPRSGANVLTF	TGTGCCAGCAGCCCCCGCTCTGGGGCCAACGTCCTGACTTTC
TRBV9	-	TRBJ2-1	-	CASTRRSGAAPYNEQFF	TGTGCCAGCACACGTCGATCCGGCGCGGCTCCTTACAATGAGCAGTTCTTC
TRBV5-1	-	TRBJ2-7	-	CASSLREGRTYEQYF	TGCGCCAGCAGCTTGCGAGAGGGGAGGACCTACGAGCAGTACTTC
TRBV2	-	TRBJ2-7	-	CASSLLTYEQYF	TGTGCCAGCAGTCTTCTTACATACGAGCAGTACTTC
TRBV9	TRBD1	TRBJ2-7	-	CASSEGTGQAYEQYF	TGTGCCAGCAGCGAAGGGACAGGACAGGCCTACGAGCAGTACTTC
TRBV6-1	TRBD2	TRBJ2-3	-	CASSEWGLAEADTQYF	TGTGCCAGCAGTGAATGGGGACTAGCGGAAGCAGATACGCAGTATTTT
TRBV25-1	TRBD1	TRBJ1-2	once	CASSDRGRNYGYTF	TGTGCCAGCAGTGACAGGGGGCGCAACTATGGCTACACCTTC
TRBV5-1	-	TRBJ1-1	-	CASSLEVQGLSYTEAFF	TGCGCCAGCAGCTTGGAGGTTCAGGGGCTCTCCTACACTGAAGCTTTCTTT
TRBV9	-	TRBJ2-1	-	CASSAQGFFNEQFF	TGTGCCAGCAGCGCACAGGGATTCTTCAATGAGCAGTTCTTC
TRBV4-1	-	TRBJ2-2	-	CASSPMVGTGELFF	TGCGCCAGCAGCCCTATGGTCGGCACCGGGGAGCTGTTTTTT
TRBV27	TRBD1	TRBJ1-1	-	CASSRTGGRETEAFF	TGTGCCAGCAGTAGAACAGGGGGCCGTGAAACTGAAGCTTTCTTT
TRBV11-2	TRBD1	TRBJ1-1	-	CASSLGGQGAEAFF	TGTGCCAGCAGCTTAGGGGGACAGGGTGCTGAAGCTTTCTTT
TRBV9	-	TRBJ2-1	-	CASSATSYNEQFF	TGTGCCAGCAGCGCTACTAGCTACAATGAGCAGTTCTTC
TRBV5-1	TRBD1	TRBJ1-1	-	CASSLTTGGPTEAFF	TGCGCCAGCAGCTTAACAACAGGGGGACCCACTGAAGCTTTCTTT
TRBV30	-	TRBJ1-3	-	CAWTGWTGNTIYF	TGTGCCTGGACAGGCTGGACTGGAAACACCATATATTTT
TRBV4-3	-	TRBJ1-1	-	CASSQDPRYTEAFF	TGCGCCAGCAGCCAAGATCCCAGGTACACTGAAGCTTTCTTT
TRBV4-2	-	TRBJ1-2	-	CASSQGSGSYTF	TGTGCCAGCAGCCAAGGCTCAGGGAGCTACACCTTC
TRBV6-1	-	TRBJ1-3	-	CASSGAGDGGNTIYF	TGTGCCAGCAGTGGAGCAGGGGATGGGGGAAACACCATATATTTT
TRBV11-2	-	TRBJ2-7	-	CASSFRSVVYEQYF	TGTGCCAGCAGCTTTCGTTCTGTCGTCTACGAGCAGTACTTC
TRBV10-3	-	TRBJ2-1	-	CAISESRGSEQFF	TGTGCCATCAGTGAGTCAAGGGGGAGTGAGCAGTTCTTC
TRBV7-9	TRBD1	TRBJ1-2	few	CASSRQGSGYGYTF	TGTGCCAGCAGTCGACAGGGGTCGGGCTATGGCTACACCTTC
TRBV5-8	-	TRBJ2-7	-	CASSLADGGPSVEQYF	TGTGCCAGCAGCTTGGCCGATGGAGGGCCCAGCGTCGAGCAGTACTTC
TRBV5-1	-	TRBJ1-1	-	CASSLVGGFEGTEAFF	TGCGCCAGCAGCTTGGTCGGGGGATTTGAGGGCACTGAAGCTTTCTTT
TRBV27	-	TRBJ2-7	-	CASSKGDGSYEQYF	TGTGCCAGCAGTAAGGGGGACGGATCCTACGAGCAGTACTTC
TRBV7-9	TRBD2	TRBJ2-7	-	CASSQRGRAHEQYF	TGTGCCAGCAGCCAGCGGGGCAGGGCCCACGAGCAGTACTTC
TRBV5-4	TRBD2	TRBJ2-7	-	CASSLERGLSYEQYF	TGTGCCAGCAGCTTAGAGCGGGGGCTCTCCTACGAGCAGTACTTC
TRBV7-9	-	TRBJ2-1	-	CASSITTRDNEQFF	TGTGCCAGCAGCATTACCACTAGAGACAATGAGCAGTTCTTC
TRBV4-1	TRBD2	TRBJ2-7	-	CASSQTGLANHEQYF	TGCGCCAGCAGCCAAACGGGACTAGCGAATCACGAGCAGTACTTC
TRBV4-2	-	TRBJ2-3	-	CASSQVYRVGGSTDTQYF	TGTGCCAGCAGCCAAGTCTACAGGGTCGGCGGATCCACAGATACGCAGTATTTT
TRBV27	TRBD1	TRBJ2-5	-	CASSLSSGTVQETQYF	TGTGCCAGCAGTTTATCAAGTGGGACAGTCCAAGAGACCCAGTACTTC
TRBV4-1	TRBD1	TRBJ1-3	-	CASSQKFTGGASGNTIYF	TGCGCCAGCAGTCAGAAATTTACAGGGGGCGCCTCTGGAAACACCATATATTTT
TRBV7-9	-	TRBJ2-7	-	CASSLIGSSYEQYF	TGTGCCAGCAGCTTAATTGGCAGTTCCTACGAGCAGTACTTC
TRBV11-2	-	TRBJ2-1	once	CASSSPVEGPYNEQFF	TGTGCCAGCAGCTCCCCCGTAGAGGGCCCCTACAATGAGCAGTTCTTC
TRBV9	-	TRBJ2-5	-	CASSVGTSPSQETQYF	TGTGCCAGCAGCGTAGGAACGAGCCCATCACAAGAGACCCAGTACTTC
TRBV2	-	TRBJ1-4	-	CASILGSNEKLFF	TGTGCCAGCATCTTAGGGAGTAATGAAAAACTGTTTTTT